This T cell receptor beta chain was identified in a study of T cells in Graves' hyperthyroidism and ophthalmopathy. Amplification of TCR beta CDR3 regions was performed using RNA transcripts as template. RT-PCR in the first round (using the HTBI primer set) targeted the TCR CDR3. TCRdb called the multiplex PCR reads again in MiXCR, with one record for every CDR3 protein. The sample consists of hundreds of thousands of distinct CDR3 sequences, about 14% of them appearing once. General observations from the study: Classification by a 13 V-J model distinguished ophthalmopathy from stable hyperthyroidism.

Trimming removed 1 base at V and 4 bases at J, with 11 bases between. The CDR3 has 14 residues. The germline CDR1 and CDR2 sequences are LNHNV and YYDKDF (reference sequence). Points on this clonotype: The antigen is not known.

The TCR sequence derives from a woman aged 40 to 50 with Graves' ophthalmopathy. This rearrangement joins TRBV15 to TRBJ2-7; D may be TRBD2 (5 bases). The sequencing input was blood. The CDR3 nucleotides are TGTGCCACCAGCAGAGGGGCGGGTTTGTACGAGCAGTACTTC. This codes for CATSRGAGLYEQYF. Combining the CDR3 with reference TRBV15 and TRBJ2-7 gives the whole variable domain DAMVIQNPRYQVTQFGKPVTLSCSQTLNHNVMYWYQQKSSQAPKLLFHYYDKDFNNEADTPDNFQSRRPNTSFCFLDIRSPGLGDTAMYLCATSRGAGLYEQYFGPGTRLTVT.